This TCR beta chain was sequenced in a study of T cells in localized non-small cell lung cancer. Germline V gives CDR1 SEHNR, CDR2 FQNEAQ (reference sequence). With 3 bases clipped from V and 4 bases from J, the junction kept 9 bases outside the gene matches. There are 16 residues in the CDR3. The method was immunoSEQ multiplex PCR; TCRdb's version includes in-frame clones alone and lacks a portion of them. The profile shows 45,000 or so clones, 86% of them singletons. This clone has a single count. Its antigen remains unknown. Notes on the study in general: Sequencing, confined to only one tumor region, leaves heterogeneity possible. In the blood, greater T cell density corresponded to longer overall survival. Among the tissues sampled, uninvolved adjacent lung had the highest T cell clonality, above tumor.

The chain links TRBV7-9 to TRBJ1-1, with TRBD1 identical over 9 bases. The receptor was derived from a man aged 35-75 years with stage II lung adenocarcinoma. The material was PBMCs, obtained before any cancer treatment. CDR3 residues: CASSLTGGTTGTEAFF. In DNA, the CDR3 is TGTGCCAGCAGCTTGACAGGGGGGACAACAGGCACTGAAGCTTTCTTT.